The clone carrying this T cell receptor beta chain was detected only once. This sample includes further DNA sequences coding for the same CDR3. This sample is drawn from a study of shared clonotypes between healthy human individuals. J lost 3 bases, V lost 6 bases, and 1 base had no gene match. The CDR3 runs 12 residues. The germline CDR1 and CDR2 sequences are MNHEY and SVGAGI. TCRdb's table, derived via immunoSEQ multiplex PCR, lists solely in-frame clones and lacks some. The sample lists about 2.4 million clones, roughly nine tenths seen once, with roughly 0.15% in the top ten. The sample consisted of naive CD4+ T cells sorted from blood. The subset was: CD45RA+ positively selected. This TCR came from a young man in good health. This chain connects TRBV6-5 to TRBJ2-7; 8 bases map to TRBD2. DNA of the CDR3: TGTGCCAGCAGCCGGGGGGGCTACGAGCAGTACTTC. It encodes CASSRGGYEQYF.